A single sample gave rise to the 12 T cell receptor beta chains below, sequenced in a study of T cell responses to AZD1222 COVID-19 vaccine. TCRdb keeps only in-frame clones here, not all; method: immunoSEQ multiplex PCR. The sample has roughly 190,000 clones, 85% to 95% seen once. This specimen was peripheral blood, taken 28 days after the second dose of the MenACWY control vaccine. The receptors here all came from an adult who received the MenACWY meningococcal vaccine as a control.

In its sample, this clone was seen once. The chain recombines TRBV11-3 with TRBJ1-1; D not certain. The germline V gene has CDR1 SGHNT and CDR2 YENEEA. V was clipped by 5 bases and J by 8 bases, with 12 bases between them. The CDR3 runs 12 residues. The CDR3 nucleotides are TGTGCCAGCAGCCGGCGGGCCGCAGAAGCTTTCTTT. Its protein is CASSRRAAEAFF.

This clone was counted once. J is TRBJ2-3 and V is TRBV12-1; the DNA was not compared with TRBD1, the D call given in the table. TRBV12-1 is flagged as a pseudogene. This CDR3 spans 16 amino acids. Here the CDR3 DNA reads TGTGCCAGCAGCTTGTCGGACAGGGGAGGGGTAGATACGCAGTATTTT. This gives the protein CASSLSDRGGVDTQYF.

This clone was counted only a few times. The sample carries other DNA sequences with the same CDR3. The rearrangement uses TRBV14 and TRBJ1-2; D unresolved. Trimming took 3 bases from V and 4 from J, leaving 9 bases between them. The CDR3 is 13 residues long. The germline CDR1 and CDR2 sequences are SGHDN and FVKESK. The CDR3 here is CASSQVGPYGYTF. As DNA, the CDR3 is TGTGCCAGCAGCCAGGTCGGTCCCTATGGCTACACCTTC.

This CDR3 is CASSLGTRAQPQHF. CDR3 sequence (DNA): TGTGCCAGCAGTTTAGGAACCAGAGCTCAGCCCCAGCATTTT. The chain joins TRBV28 to TRBJ1-5; D ambiguous. In germline, CDR1 is MDHEN, CDR2 SYDVKM. CDR3 length: 14 amino acids. V was trimmed by 2 bases and J by 6 bases, leaving 11 bases between them. Full variable domain (remainder filled in from reference TRBV28 and TRBJ1-5): DVKVTQSSRYLVKRTGEKVFLECVQDMDHENMFWYRQDPGLGLRLIYFSYDVKMKEKGDIPEGYSVSREKKERFSLILESASTNQTSMYLCASSLGTRAQPQHFGDGTRLSIL.

In DNA form, the CDR3 reads TGTGCCAGCAGCTTAGGACTAGCGGGACGCACAGATACGCAGTATTTT. Its translation: CASSLGLAGRTDTQYF. This sequence joins TRBV7-2 and TRBJ2-3; the match to TRBD2 covers 11 bases. The germline V gene has CDR1 SGHTA and CDR2 FQGNSA. This CDR3 is 16 amino acids long. After removal of 1 base from V and 1 base from J, the junction contained 1 base not matched to a gene.

The genes are TRBV19 and TRBJ2-4, with 9 bases lining up with TRBD2. The CDR3 consists of 14 residues. In germline, CDR1 is LNHDA, CDR2 SQIVND (reference sequence). V lost 4 bases, J lost 6 bases, and 4 bases stayed unmatched. The CDR3 DNA sequence: TGTGCCAGTAGTAGGCGGGAGGGCCTAAACATTCAGTACTTC. Its protein product is CASSRREGLNIQYF.

This chain uses TRBV18 with TRBJ2-2; no firm D call. Trimming took off 1 base at V and 1 base at J, with 7 bases between the two ends. CDR1 is KGHSH, CDR2 LQKENI, per germline. The CDR3 totals 15 residues. CDR3 residues: CASSPRRLNTGELFF. DNA for the CDR3: TGTGCCAGCTCACCACGTAGACTGAACACCGGGGAGCTGTTTTTT.

This clone was observed a handful of times. The rearrangement joins TRBV19 to TRBJ1-5; D remains ambiguous. Trimming cost V 3 bases and J 1 base, with 10 bases left between them. The CDR3 is 15 amino acids. The V gene's germline CDR1 is LNHDA and CDR2 SQIVND (reference sequence). DNA of the CDR3: TGTGCCAGTAGTATCCGAGGGAACAGCAATCAGCCCCAGCATTTT. Encoded protein: CASSIRGNSNQPQHF.

This chain connects TRBV5-1 to TRBJ2-1; D assignment may be TRBD1 or TRBD2 (5 bases each). This CDR3 spans 12 amino acids. The germline CDR1 and CDR2 sequences are SGHRS and YFSETQ. V lost 4 bases and J 9 bases, leaving 11 bases between the germline ends. The CDR3 coding sequence is TGCGCCAGCAGCAGATTTGGGGGTGAGCAGTTCTTC. The encoded protein is CASSRFGGEQFF.

The table lists this clone with a count of one. The chain combines TRBV29-1 with TRBJ2-5, with 11 bases aligning to TRBD2. V shed 0 bases, J shed 4 bases, and the junction held 4 bases outside the gene matches. The CDR3 sequence is 15 residues long. The germline CDR1 and CDR2 sequences are SQVTM and ANQGSEA. The CDR3 bases are TGCAGCGTTGAAGATCCCGGACTAGCGGGAGAGACCCAGTACTTC. Translation: CSVEDPGLAGETQYF. Using reference TRBV29-1 and TRBJ2-5 for the parts outside the CDR3, the full variable domain is SAVISQKPSRDICQRGTSLTIQCQVDSQVTMMFWYRQQPGQSLTLIATANQGSEATYESGFVIDKFPISRPNLTFSTLTVSNMSPEDSSIYLCSVEDPGLAGETQYFGPGTRLLVL.

The chain combines TRBV5-1 with TRBJ1-1; 8 nucleotides match TRBD1. The V and J ends lost 4 bases and 7 bases, in that order; junction bases with no gene match: 6. The germline gives CDR1 SGHRS, CDR2 YFSETQ. This CDR3 has 13 amino acids. The CDR3 loop is CASSLGQGGEAFF. Written as DNA, the CDR3 is TGCGCCAGCAGCCTTGGACAGGGAGGTGAAGCTTTCTTT.

The J gene is TRBJ1-1, the V gene TRBV6-5; 9 bases fit TRBD1. J lost 5 bases, V lost 5 bases, and 9 bases had no gene match. The CDR3 length is 15 residues. Germline V gene sequence: CDR1 MNHEY, CDR2 SVGAGI. The DNA for the CDR3 is TGTGCCAGCAGTCCCCGGGACAGGGAGGGTACTGAAGCTTTCTTT. Protein product: CASSPRDREGTEAFF.